This TCR beta chain was found in a study of blood T cells in healthy people across ages. Study outcomes and limitations: It was found that TCR beta diversity correlated strongly with the percentage of naive T cells.

Points on this clonotype: Its antigen is unknown.

It was with a sample-barcoded 5' primer and a J-beta primer mix that a second PCR of roughly 7 to 12 cycles was run. TCRdb re-called the 5' RACE reads through MiXCR, storing one row per CDR3 protein. Among about 640,000 distinct CDR3 sequences listed, roughly 53% were seen once. The CDR3 runs 14 residues. Unmatched junction bases numbered 10, after V lost 9 bases and J lost 5 bases. Germline-derived CDR1 and CDR2 are MNHEY and SMNVEV (reference sequence). This chain joins TRBV27 and TRBJ2-1; 7 nucleotides align to TRBD2. Sequencing was carried out using blood. This clonotype was sampled from a man aged 60 to 75 in good health. Here the CDR3 reads CARGPASGDNEQFF. DNA of the CDR3: TGTGCCAGAGGCCCGGCTAGCGGCGACAATGAGCAGTTCTTC.